This passage covers 19 T cell receptor beta chains from one sample sequenced in a study of vaccination effects on CD4 cells after COVID-19. Having been cultured for less than 13 days, the cells underwent CD4+ T cell isolation. Everyone in the study got two shots of either the BNT162b2 or mRNA-1273 vaccine. Data came from immunoSEQ multiplex PCR; TCRdb stores just in-frame clones and leaves some out. The table includes 35,000 to 55,000 clones, around 70% detected once. No antigens are known for them. Sequences were derived from CD4+ T cells from PBMCs cultured without peptide, sampled after COVID-19 vaccination. The source is a human donor who received a COVID-19 vaccine.

This clone was recorded only once. This chain joins TRBV7-9 and TRBJ1-5; perhaps TRBD1 as D (5 bases). The CDR3 runs to 17 residues. Germline V gives CDR1 SEHNR, CDR2 FQNEAQ (reference sequence). The V gene lost 8 bases and the J gene lost 1 base, with 21 bases spanning the gap. The CDR3 region is CASALYSGGMSNQPQHF. DNA of the CDR3: TGTGCCAGCGCCCTATATTCGGGGGGTATGAGCAATCAGCCCCAGCATTTT.

The chain carries TRBV5-8 and TRBJ1-1; possible D gene TRBD1, 5 bases. The CDR3 has 14 amino acids. Germline CDR1 is SGHTS and CDR2 is YDEGEE. V lost 9 bases to trimming and J lost 2 bases, with 17 bases between them. The CDR3 nucleotides are TGTGCCACAGGCATGGGACGGGGAAACACTGAAGCTTTCTTT. Protein sequence: CATGMGRGNTEAFF.

The sample holds a few counts of this clone. The CDR3 protein is CASTPETNDWNGELFF. CDR3 nucleotides: TGTGCCAGCACTCCCGAAACGAACGATTGGAACGGGGAGCTGTTTTTT. The chain is built from TRBV27 and TRBJ2-2; no definite D call. Germline CDR1 MNHEY, CDR2 SMNVEV (reference sequence). The CDR3 extends over 16 amino acids. The V end was cut by 7 bases, the J end by 7 bases, with 22 bases between.

In its sample, this clone was seen once. The chain employs TRBV6-5 and TRBJ2-5; 10 positions match TRBD1. V lost 8 bases and J lost 4; bases outside the gene matches: 10. CDR3 length: 15 amino acids. Germline V gene data show CDR1 as MNHEY and CDR2 as SVGAGI. The CDR3, as DNA: TGTGCCAGCGAGGGAGGCGGACAGGGGGGAGAGACCCAGTACTTC. This translates into CASEGGGQGGETQYF.

The genes are TRBV21-1 and TRBJ2-7; TRBD2, the D gene given by the table, was not confirmed from the DNA. TRBV21-1 is a pseudogene. The CDR3 runs 17 residues. CDR3 in DNA: TGTGCCAGCAGCAGGGAAGACTCGGGAGGGCAATCCTACGAGCAGTACTTC. This encodes CASSREDSGGQSYEQYF.

V gene TRBV4-1 combines with J gene TRBJ2-2; no clear D gene. The CDR3 runs 14 residues. V was trimmed by 4 bases and J by 3 bases, leaving 9 bases between them. In germline, CDR1 is MGHRA, CDR2 YSYEKL. The CDR3 loop reads CASSPLEYTGELFF. CDR3 sequence (DNA): TGCGCCAGCAGCCCACTGGAGTACACCGGGGAGCTGTTTTTT.

The chain combines TRBV2 with TRBJ2-2; 8 bases agree with TRBD2. Germline V gives CDR1 SNHLY, CDR2 FYNNEI. The V and J ends lost 6 bases and 4 bases, in that order; junction bases with no gene match: 4. The CDR3 sequence is 14 residues long. CDR3 loop: CASRLAARTGELFF. CDR3 coding DNA: TGTGCCAGCAGACTAGCGGCGCGCACCGGGGAGCTGTTTTTT.

This clone was seen once. The chain employs TRBV6-5 and TRBJ2-5; TRBD2 agrees at 7 bases. The CDR3 consists of 15 residues. The V and J ends lost 6 bases and 4 bases, in that order; junction bases with no gene match: 11. Germline V lookup: CDR1 MNHEY, CDR2 SVGAGI. DNA of the CDR3: TGTGCCAGCAGCGCCCAGGGAGGGCTGAGAGAGACCCAGTACTTC. This gives the protein CASSAQGGLRETQYF.

The rearrangement links TRBV10-2 to TRBJ2-6; tentatively, D is TRBD1 or TRBD2 (6 bases each). V shed 5 bases and J shed 0 bases, with 14 bases lying between them. Germline V lookup: CDR1 WSHSY, CDR2 SAAADI. The CDR3 extends over 17 amino acids. In nucleotides, the CDR3 is TGCGCCAGCAGTCGGGGGCCGATGGTCTCTGGGGCCAACGTCCTGACTTTC. Protein: CASSRGPMVSGANVLTF.

The V gene is TRBV29-1, the J gene TRBJ1-1; D is undetermined. The ends were cut back, 7 bases at V and 0 bases at J, with 12 bases in the middle. Germline V gene sequence: CDR1 SQVTM, CDR2 ANQGSEA. This CDR3 comprises 13 residues. CDR3 sequence (DNA): TGCAGCGGATGCTGGGAGGTGAACACTGAAGCTTTCTTT. Translating gives CSGCWEVNTEAFF.

The chain combines TRBV4-1 with TRBJ2-1; the match to TRBD2 covers 10 bases. After removal of 4 bases from V and 3 bases from J, the junction contained 9 bases not matched to a gene. There are 17 residues in the CDR3. Germline V lookup: CDR1 MGHRA, CDR2 YSYEKL. CDR3 loop: CASSRMAGTSDYNEQFF. In DNA, the CDR3 is TGCGCCAGCAGCCGAATGGCCGGGACTAGCGACTACAATGAGCAGTTCTTC.

This clone was detected only once. V gene TRBV29-1 combines with J gene TRBJ2-7, with D possibly TRBD2 on 6 matching bases. The CDR3 contains 12 residues. The V end lost 7 bases, the J end lost 2 bases, and 12 bases lay between the germline ends. Germline assignment: CDR1 SQVTM and CDR2 ANQGSEA. CDR3 loop: CSARAGPYEQYF. In nucleotides, the CDR3 is TGCAGCGCCCGTGCGGGGCCCTACGAGCAGTACTTC.

A few counts support this clone. V usage is TRBV7-2 and J usage is TRBJ2-3, with TRBD2 matching over 10 bases. The trim removed 4 bases at V and 7 bases at J, leaving 8 bases unmatched. The CDR3 contains 15 residues. Germline V lookup: CDR1 SGHTA, CDR2 FQGNSA. This CDR3 reads CASSSQLAGGYTQYF. The DNA of the CDR3 is TGTGCCAGCAGCTCCCAGTTAGCGGGAGGCTATACGCAGTATTTT.

The chain couples TRBV19 to TRBJ2-5; 8 nucleotides align to TRBD1. The junction had 10 bases not matched to a gene; V was cut back by 2 bases and J by 5 bases. Germline V lookup: CDR1 LNHDA, CDR2 SQIVND (reference sequence). The CDR3 length is 16 residues. DNA for the CDR3: TGTGCCAGTAGTATAAGTAGGGACAGGCCTTGGGAGACCCAGTACTTC. Residues: CASSISRDRPWETQYF.

J is TRBJ1-2 and V is TRBV6-5; D ambiguous. V lost 0 bases, J lost 0 bases, and 5 bases lay in between. The length of the CDR3 is 14 residues. In germline, CDR1 is MNHEY, CDR2 SVGAGI. The CDR3 region has the DNA TGTGCCAGCAGTTACTCGACGCCTAACTATGGCTACACCTTC. Translating gives CASSYSTPNYGYTF.

The CDR3 coding sequence is TGCGCCAGCAGCCCACTCACCCCGCGATTCCTCTCCTACAATGAGCAGTTCTTC. Translated: CASSPLTPRFLSYNEQFF. The V call is TRBV4-1, the J call TRBJ2-1; D is uncertain. In germline, CDR1 is MGHRA, CDR2 YSYEKL. V was pared by 4 bases and J by 0 bases, with 19 bases between. CDR3 length: 18 amino acids.

The rearrangement uses TRBV3-1 (or the pseudogene TRBV3-2) and TRBJ1-1; tentatively, D is TRBD1 (5 bases). The length of the CDR3 is 14 residues. From germline, CDR1 is LGHDT and CDR2 YNNKEL (reference sequence). Deletions cut 0 bases from V and 12 bases from J, with 17 bases between. DNA for the CDR3: TGTGCCAGCAGCCAAGATCATATGGGGCGGGCGACTTTCTTT. Its translation: CASSQDHMGRATFF.

J is TRBJ2-2 and V is TRBV2; perhaps TRBD1 as D (6 bases). With 2 bases removed from V and 5 bases from J, the gap between germline ends came to 18 bases. The length of the CDR3 is 17 residues. Germline V lookup: CDR1 SNHLY, CDR2 FYNNEI. This chain's CDR3 is CASSETQGRLTTGELFF. The CDR3 nucleotides are TGTGCCAGCAGTGAAACACAGGGACGCCTCACTACCGGGGAGCTGTTTTTT. Combining the CDR3 with reference TRBV2 and TRBJ2-2 gives the whole variable domain EPEVTQTPSHQVTQMGQEVILRCVPISNHLYFYWYRQILGQKVEFLVSFYNNEISEKSEIFDDQFSVERPDGSNFTLKIRSTKLEDSAMYFCASSETQGRLTTGELFFGEGSRLTVL.

This clone showed up just once. This sequence joins TRBV7-9 and TRBJ2-5, with TRBD2 as a possible D gene (6 bases). The CDR3 is 15 residues long. Germline V gives CDR1 SEHNR, CDR2 FQNEAQ (reference sequence). Trimming removed 5 bases from V and 5 bases from J, with 18 bases in between. The CDR3 region is CASSPNVAGTETQYF. Written as DNA, the CDR3 is TGTGCCAGCAGCCCGAATGTTGCGGGAACGGAGACCCAGTACTTC.